Below are 28 T cell receptor beta chains sequenced from a single sample in a study of OX40 agonist ivuxolimab in advanced cancers. Some clones are missing from TCRdb's copy, which holds only in-frame ones; the method was immunoSEQ multiplex PCR. Here the sample spans about 66,000 clones, roughly 73% being singletons. The sequences come from CD4+ or CD8+ T cells sorted from blood, collected in a trial of the OX40 agonist ivuxolimab. The receptors come from an adult with an advanced solid tumor such as melanoma, head and neck, liver or kidney cancer.

The table lists this clone with a count of one. This chain links TRBV30 with TRBJ2-5; possible D gene TRBD1, 6 bases. V lost 0 bases and J 4 bases, leaving 12 bases between the germline ends. CDR3 length: 14 residues. Germline V gives CDR1 GTSNPN, CDR2 SVGIG (reference sequence). The CDR3 DNA reads TGTGCCTGGAGTGTATCCTTAGGGGGAGAGACCCAGTACTTC. This codes for CAWSVSLGGETQYF.

This clone was observed once. The rearrangement links TRBV9 to TRBJ2-2; a weak D match, TRBD2 (7 bases). The CDR3 has 17 residues. Trimming pared 1 base from V and 6 bases from J, leaving 19 bases between. Germline lookup yields CDR1 SGDLS and CDR2 YYNGEE. The CDR3 DNA sequence: TGTGCCAGCAGCGTAACCCCTGGGGGGGCGGAATCCGGGGAGCTGTTTTTT. Its translation: CASSVTPGGAESGELFF.

A few counts support this clone. The rearrangement joins TRBV9 to TRBJ2-2; the D is unclear. The germline CDR1 and CDR2 sequences are SGDLS and YYNGEE. V lost 0 bases, J lost 1 base, and 4 bases lay in between. The CDR3 runs to 14 residues. This CDR3 is CASSVGLNTGELFF. CDR3 bases: TGTGCCAGCAGCGTAGGGCTGAACACCGGGGAGCTGTTTTTT.

V gene TRBV25-1 combines with J gene TRBJ2-5; 8 nucleotides line up with TRBD2. V was clipped by 1 base and J by 2 bases; unmatched bases: 9. There are 17 residues in the CDR3. From germline, CDR1 is MGHDK and CDR2 SYGVNS. CDR3 sequence reads: CASSEFSGGLSQETQYF. In DNA, the CDR3 is TGTGCCAGCAGTGAATTCAGCGGGGGACTCAGTCAAGAGACCCAGTACTTC.

The chain has TRBV6-1 and TRBJ2-3, with D maybe TRBD2 (6 bases). Deletions cut 2 bases from V and 0 bases from J, with 15 bases between. The CDR3 loop spans 17 amino acids. CDR1 is MNHNS and CDR2 is SASEGT in the germline V gene. The CDR3 DNA follows: TGTGCCAGCAGTGAATTTCTTTTGGACTATAGCACAGATACGCAGTATTTT. Protein product: CASSEFLLDYSTDTQYF.

This chain connects TRBV30 to TRBJ1-4; TRBD1 is a possible D gene (5 bases). Germline V gene sequence: CDR1 GTSNPN, CDR2 SVGIG (reference sequence). The CDR3 runs to 13 residues. V lost 1 base and J 8 bases, leaving 11 bases between the germline ends. CDR3 DNA: TGTGCCTGGAGTGGTCAGGGAGGGGAAAAACTGTTTTTT. Translated, it gives CAWSGQGGEKLFF.

The chain recombines TRBV7-2 with TRBJ2-2; 7 bases align to TRBD2. Germline-derived CDR1 and CDR2 are SGHTA and FQGNSA. This CDR3 is 15 amino acids long. V was pared by 5 bases and J by 4 bases, with 7 bases of the junction left unmatched. CDR3 loop: CASSALTSPTGELFF. DNA of the CDR3: TGTGCCAGCAGCGCTCTGACTAGCCCCACCGGGGAGCTGTTTTTT.

The rearrangement links TRBV7-3 to TRBJ2-5, with D unclear. The germline gives CDR1 SGHTA, CDR2 FQGTGA. The CDR3 spans 13 residues. Trimming removed 5 bases from V and 5 bases from J, with 12 bases in between. The CDR3 loop is CASSPARSETQYF. The CDR3 nucleotides are TGTGCCAGCAGCCCAGCCAGATCGGAGACCCAGTACTTC.

CDR3 sequence reads: CASTGGGYWEANSYEQYF. CDR3 DNA sequence: TGTGCCAGCACCGGCGGGGGTTATTGGGAGGCAAACTCCTACGAGCAGTACTTC. The chain links TRBV28 to TRBJ2-7, with 7 bases identical to TRBD2. Germline V gene data show CDR1 as MDHEN and CDR2 as SYDVKM. V shed 7 bases, J shed 0 bases, and the junction held 18 bases outside the gene matches. The CDR3 has 18 amino acids.

The chain uses TRBV4-2 and TRBJ2-1, with D uncertain. Germline values: CDR1 LGHNA, CDR2 YNFKEQ. This CDR3 is 14 amino acids long. The ends were cut back, 1 base at V and 0 bases at J, with 4 bases in the middle. The CDR3 here is CASSQASSYNEQFF. The DNA of the CDR3 is TGTGCCAGCAGCCAAGCTAGCTCCTACAATGAGCAGTTCTTC.

CDR3 DNA sequence: TGTGCCAGCAGCTTAAGCGCTGTTTTCACAGATACGCAGTATTTT. Translated: CASSLSAVFTDTQYF. The chain employs TRBV7-3 and TRBJ2-3, with D unclear. The V end lost 1 base, the J end lost 2 bases, and 10 bases lay between the germline ends. The CDR3 contains 15 residues. The V gene's germline CDR1 is SGHTA and CDR2 FQGTGA.

V usage is TRBV6-5 and J usage is TRBJ2-7; no clear D gene. This CDR3 is built from 13 residues. Trimming shortened V by 6 bases and J by 0 bases, and 9 bases separated the two germline ends. CDR1 MNHEY and CDR2 SVGAGI come from the germline V gene. CDR3 region: CASRGGASYEQYF. CDR3 nucleotide sequence: TGTGCCAGCAGGGGTGGCGCCTCCTACGAGCAGTACTTC.

Here the CDR3 DNA reads TGTGCCAGCAGTGAAAGACAGCTCCGCAATCAGCCCCAGCATTTT. This encodes CASSERQLRNQPQHF. The rearrangement joins TRBV2 to TRBJ1-5; D may be TRBD1 (5 bases). The CDR3 is 15 residues long. Germline V CDR1 and CDR2: SNHLY, FYNNEI. V lost 2 bases and J lost 2, with 10 bases in between. Full variable domain (rest looked up from reference TRBV2 and TRBJ1-5): EPEVTQTPSHQVTQMGQEVILRCVPISNHLYFYWYRQILGQKVEFLVSFYNNEISEKSEIFDDQFSVERPDGSNFTLKIRSTKLEDSAMYFCASSERQLRNQPQHFGDGTRLSIL.

The V call is TRBV11-2, the J call TRBJ2-7; D is perhaps TRBD1 (5 bases). CDR3 length equals 12 residues. Germline CDR1 reads SGHAT; CDR2 reads FQNNGV. The V gene lost 4 bases and the J gene lost 10 bases, with 14 bases spanning the gap. DNA for the CDR3: TGTGCCAGCAGCTCCCCCTTAGGGGTACAGTACTTC. Its protein is CASSSPLGVQYF.

CDR3 protein: CAWTRQGGVNTEAFF. The CDR3 DNA is TGTGCCTGGACCCGGCAGGGAGGGGTGAACACTGAAGCTTTCTTT. The chain couples TRBV30 to TRBJ1-1; TRBD1 is a possible D gene (5 bases). CDR1 is GTSNPN and CDR2 is SVGIG in the germline V gene (reference sequence). Between the trimmed V and J ends, which lost 4 bases and 0 bases, there was a span of 15 bases. The CDR3 runs 15 residues. Together with reference TRBV30 and TRBJ1-1, the CDR3 gives the full variable domain: SQTIHQWPATLVQPVGSPLSLECTVEGTSNPNLYWYRQAAGRGLQLLFYSVGIGQISSEVPQNLSASRPQDRQFILSSKKLLLSDSGFYLCAWTRQGGVNTEAFFGQGTRLTVV.

This clone occurred once. This sequence joins TRBV30 and TRBJ2-7; D may correspond to TRBD1 or TRBD2 (5 bases each). V was clipped by 6 bases and J by 4 bases, with 19 bases between them. The CDR3 runs 14 residues. The germline gives CDR1 GTSNPN, CDR2 SVGIG (reference sequence). The CDR3 loop reads CACNRDQSSYEQYF. CDR3 DNA: TGTGCCTGCAACCGGGACCAGAGCTCTTACGAGCAGTACTTC.

This sequence joins TRBV6-1 and TRBJ2-1; weak D call: TRBD1 (10 bases). Trimming shortened V by 2 bases and J by 6 bases, and 23 bases separated the two germline ends. The CDR3 extends over 18 amino acids. Per germline, CDR1 MNHNS and CDR2 SASEGT. The CDR3 loop reads CASSERGQGTSSRNEQFF. The CDR3 region has the DNA TGTGCCAGCAGTGAACGGGGACAGGGGACTAGCAGTCGCAATGAGCAGTTCTTC.

The gene calls are TRBV29-1 and TRBJ1-1; maybe TRBD1 (6 bases). The V end was cut by 2 bases, the J end by 1 base, with 17 bases between. CDR1 is SQVTM and CDR2 is ANQGSEA in the germline V gene. The CDR3 runs to 16 residues. The DNA of the CDR3 is TGCAGCGTTGAATCGGGAGGGGGGCGCGGGAACACTGAAGCTTTCTTT. Its protein is CSVESGGGRGNTEAFF.

The table lists this clone with a few counts. V is TRBV12-2 and J is TRBJ2-5; the table names TRBD2, a call not compared with the DNA. TRBV12-2 is a pseudogene segment. CDR3 length: 18 residues. CDR3 coding DNA: TGTGCAAGTCGCTTAAGCCGGTCCATAGCGGGAGCGGGGGAGACCCAGTACTTC. It yields the protein CASRLSRSIAGAGETQYF.

This sequence joins TRBV15 and TRBJ2-1; 9 nucleotides match TRBD1. Trimming took 5 bases from V and 6 from J; bases not matched to a gene: 11. The length of the CDR3 is 16 residues. Per the germline V gene, CDR1 is LNHNV and CDR2 is YYDKDF (reference sequence). CDR3 protein: CATSGDREGFGNEQFF. CDR3 sequence (DNA): TGTGCCACCAGCGGGGACAGGGAGGGATTTGGCAATGAGCAGTTCTTC.

This chain uses TRBV7-6 with TRBJ2-5, with TRBD2 identical over 13 bases. V dropped 6 bases and J dropped 5; count of bases not matched to a gene: 6. Germline assignment: CDR1 SGHVS and CDR2 FNYEAQ. This CDR3 region has 15 residues. This CDR3 is CASSLLAGGPETQYF. Written as DNA, the CDR3 is TGTGCCAGCAGTCTACTAGCGGGGGGGCCGGAGACCCAGTACTTC.

The chain employs TRBV4-2 and TRBJ2-2; 13 bases are shared with TRBD2. Germline values: CDR1 LGHNA, CDR2 YNFKEQ. The V and J ends lost 4 bases and 2 bases, in that order; junction bases with no gene match: 7. This CDR3 contains 18 residues. The CDR3 region has the DNA TGTGCCAGCAGCCGCTGGACTAGCGGGGGCAAAAACACCGGGGAGCTGTTTTTT. As protein: CASSRWTSGGKNTGELFF.

Only one count was recorded for this clone. This chain joins TRBV5-1 and TRBJ1-2; 8 bases fit TRBD1. CDR1 SGHRS and CDR2 YFSETQ come from the germline V gene. Unmatched junction bases numbered 6, after V lost 3 bases and J lost 5 bases. CDR3 size: 14 residues. CDR3 coding DNA: TGCGCCAGCAGCTGGACAGGGCCCGGATATGGCTACACCTTC. Amino acids: CASSWTGPGYGYTF.

In DNA, the CDR3 is TGCAGTGCTCCAGGGGTCAATGAGCAGTTCTTC. It yields the protein CSAPGVNEQFF. The rearrangement joins TRBV20-1 to TRBJ2-1, with TRBD1 as a possible D gene (6 bases). Trimming left V 5 bases short and J 6 bases short, with 8 bases between. The CDR3 is made up of 11 amino acids. In germline, CDR1 is DFQATT, CDR2 SNEGSKA (reference sequence).

The rearrangement links TRBV6-5 to TRBJ1-6; 8 bases line up with TRBD1. The CDR3 is 15 residues long. CDR1 is MNHEY, CDR2 SVGAGI, per germline. After removal of 3 bases from V and 10 bases from J, the junction contained 8 bases not matched to a gene. DNA of the CDR3: TGTGCCAGCAGTTATTCAGACAGGGGTGAATCACCCCTCCACTTT. It codes for CASSYSDRGESPLHF.

V and J are TRBV6-5 and TRBJ2-5; tentatively, D is TRBD1 (6 bases). Germline values: CDR1 MNHEY, CDR2 SVGAGI. The CDR3 contains 12 residues. V lost 7 bases and J lost 7, with 13 bases in between. The CDR3 DNA reads TGTGCCAGCACCATGCAAGGGGGGACCCAGTACTTC. Translated, it gives CASTMQGGTQYF.

The chain has TRBV19 and TRBJ1-1, with a weak D call TRBD1 (5 bases). Germline V CDR1 and CDR2: LNHDA, SQIVND (reference sequence). The length of the CDR3 is 16 residues. The ends were cut back, 11 bases at V and 1 base at J, with 23 bases in the middle. The CDR3 DNA reads TGTGCCTCCCGTCGACGAGGGGTTACGGGGAACACTGAAGCTTTCTTT. It is translated as CASRRRGVTGNTEAFF.

This clone was seen only once. The chain is built from TRBV28 and TRBJ1-4; D call uncertain. Between the trimmed V and J ends, which lost 2 bases and 3 bases, there was a span of 13 bases. Looked up from germline, CDR1 is MDHEN and CDR2 is SYDVKM. CDR3 size: 16 residues. CDR3 residues: CASSLSSDPANEKLFF. For the CDR3, the DNA is TGTGCCAGCAGTTTAAGTTCCGACCCGGCTAATGAAAAACTGTTTTTT.